The entry that follows covers one T cell receptor beta chain sequence. This specimen belongs to a study of shared T cell receptors in the human thymus. V was trimmed by 4 bases and J by 1 base, leaving 10 bases between them. The CDR3 contains 14 residues. Looked up from germline, CDR1 is SGHVS and CDR2 is FQNEAQ. Sequencing used immunoSEQ multiplex PCR; TCRdb keeps in-frame clones, though not all of them. The sample records a few hundred thousand clones, more than 85% being singletons. What was sequenced was thymocytes. V and J are TRBV7-8 and TRBJ1-1; D remains unclear. The source is a human donor. The CDR3 region has the DNA TGTGCCAGCAGCTCCCGGACGGGGAACACTGAAGCTTTCTTT. This codes for CASSSRTGNTEAFF.